These T cell receptor beta chains were read from a single sample in a study of lymphopenia after photon versus proton radiotherapy. Method: immunoSEQ multiplex PCR; TCRdb's copy keeps in-frame clones and lacks some. Seen here are about 83,000 clones, about four fifths observed once, and the top ten hold approximately 1.3%. The material was peripheral blood, obtained from a patient treated with proton-based radiotherapy. All receptors come from a man aged 55 to 70 with pancreatic cancer. CDR3s include the opening cysteine and the closing phenylalanine or tryptophan. A D gene is named only where the DNA matches it firmly. Clone size is shown for a subset of rows, as once, few, many or a class of expanded clone.

19 | TRBJ1-1 | . | TRBD1 | TRBV15 | TGTGCCACCAGCAGAGTGTTAGGAAGAGTAGGGACAGGGAGGACTGAAGCTTTCTTT | CATSRVLGRVGTGRTEAFF
14 | TRBJ2-7 | . | . | TRBV27 | TGTGCCAGCAGTCGGGCCCCCTATAGCTACGAGCAGTACTTC | CASSRAPYSYEQYF
16 | TRBJ2-5 | . | TRBD2 | TRBV30 | TGTGCCTGGAGTGGGGGTGGTACTAGCGGCGGGGAGACCCAGTACTTC | CAWSGGGTSGGETQYF
14 | TRBJ2-5 | . | TRBD2 | TRBV29-1 | TGCAGCGTTGTTGGACAGCGGGAGGGCCGGGAGCAGTACTTC | CSVVGQREGREQYF
15 | TRBJ2-3 | . | TRBD2 | TRBV5-8 | TGTGCCAGCAGCGAAGGGACTAGCGGCACAGATACGCAGTATTTT | CASSEGTSGTDTQYF
14 | TRBJ1-4 | . | . | TRBV6-5 | TGTGCCAGCAGTTATGGCGGCGAGTCTGAAAAACTGTTTTTT | CASSYGGESEKLFF
16 | TRBJ1-1 | . | TRBD1 | TRBV19 | TGTGCCAGTAGTATTCTTCGGACAGGGGGCCTCACTGAAGCTTTCTTT | CASSILRTGGLTEAFF
13 | TRBJ2-7 | . | . | TRBV7-2 | TGTGCCAGCAGCTACGGTAAACTTTACGAGCAGTACTTC | CASSYGKLYEQYF
15 | TRBJ1-5 | . | . | TRBV5-1 | TGCGCCAGCAGCTTGGGTTCAGGGGCCTATGAGCCCCAGCATTTT | CASSLGSGAYEPQHF
13 | TRBJ2-1 | . | . | TRBV12-5 | TGCCCAAGGGGTTTGGGGGTTAGGAATGAGCAGTTCTTC | CPRGLGVRNEQFF
15 | TRBJ2-7 | . | TRBD2 | TRBV6-1 | TGTGCCAGCAGTGGGAGCGGGGGGCGCGTATACGAGCAGTACTTC | CASSGSGGRVYEQYF
13 | TRBJ1-5 | . | . | TRBV28 | TGTGCCAGCAGTCCCTTAGGGGGGCAGCCCCAGCATTTT | CASSPLGGQPQHF
14 | TRBJ1-4 | . | TRBD1 | TRBV19 | TGTGCCAGTAGCAGACAGGGTAGTGTGGAAAAACTGTTTTTT | CASSRQGSVEKLFF
14 | TRBJ2-5 | . | TRBD2 | TRBV18 | TGTGCCAGCTCACCAGGGACTATAGACGAGACCCAGTACTTC | CASSPGTIDETQYF
17 | TRBJ2-3 | . | . | TRBV5-6 | TGTGCCAGCAGCGGTACGGGACGAGGGTTGAGCACAGATACGCAGTATTTT | CASSGTGRGLSTDTQYF
17 | TRBJ2-1 | . | . | TRBV21-1 | TGTGCCAGCAGCAAACACGCTAGGGGGTGGTCCTACAATGAGCAGTTCTTC | CASSKHARGWSYNEQFF
15 | TRBJ2-3 | . | . | TRBV5-1 | TGCGCCAGCAGCTTCGCGGTGGGTCACACAGATACGCAGTATTTT | CASSFAVGHTDTQYF
14 | TRBJ2-7 | . | TRBD1 | TRBV28 | TGTGCCAGCGTTCCTGACAGGGCCTCCTACGAGCAGTACTTC | CASVPDRASYEQYF
15 | TRBJ1-5 | few | TRBD1 | TRBV7-2 | TGTGCCAGCAGCTTAGGTTCAGGGGGGAATCAGCCCCAGCATTTT | CASSLGSGGNQPQHF
15 | TRBJ2-7 | . | TRBD2 | TRBV19 | TGTGCCAGTAGTATCCTAGCGGGAAGCTCCTACGAGCAGTACTTC | CASSILAGSSYEQYF
14 | TRBJ1-3 | . | . | TRBV7-2 | TGTGCCAGCAGCTTAGGAGTAGGTGGAAACACCATATATTTT | CASSLGVGGNTIYF
13 | TRBJ1-2 | . | TRBD1 | TRBV6-1 | TGTGCCAGCAGCCTGGGACAGAACTATGGCTACACCTTC | CASSLGQNYGYTF
16 | TRBJ1-1 | . | . | TRBV11-2 | TGTGCCAGCAGCTCACGAATTCGGGGAGTTGGCACTGAAGCTTTCTTT | CASSSRIRGVGTEAFF
14 | TRBJ2-7 | . | . | TRBV2 | TGTGCCAGCAGGGGAGCCGAGAGCTCCTACGAGCAGTACTTC | CASRGAESSYEQYF
11 | TRBJ2-1 | . | . | TRBV28 | TGTGCCAGCAGTTTTTTCCACAAGCAGTTCTTC | CASSFFHKQFF
15 | TRBJ2-3 | . | TRBD2 | TRBV11-2 | TGTGCCAGCAGCTTAGTAGCGGGAGACACAGATACGCAGTATTTT | CASSLVAGDTDTQYF
14 | TRBJ1-2 | . | TRBD1 | TRBV27 | TGTGCCAGCAGTTTGGTTGCAGGGGGCTATGGCTACACCTTC | CASSLVAGGYGYTF
13 | TRBJ2-1 | . | . | TRBV7-2 | TGTGCCAGCGGGTGGCAGAACTACAATGAGCAGTTCTTC | CASGWQNYNEQFF